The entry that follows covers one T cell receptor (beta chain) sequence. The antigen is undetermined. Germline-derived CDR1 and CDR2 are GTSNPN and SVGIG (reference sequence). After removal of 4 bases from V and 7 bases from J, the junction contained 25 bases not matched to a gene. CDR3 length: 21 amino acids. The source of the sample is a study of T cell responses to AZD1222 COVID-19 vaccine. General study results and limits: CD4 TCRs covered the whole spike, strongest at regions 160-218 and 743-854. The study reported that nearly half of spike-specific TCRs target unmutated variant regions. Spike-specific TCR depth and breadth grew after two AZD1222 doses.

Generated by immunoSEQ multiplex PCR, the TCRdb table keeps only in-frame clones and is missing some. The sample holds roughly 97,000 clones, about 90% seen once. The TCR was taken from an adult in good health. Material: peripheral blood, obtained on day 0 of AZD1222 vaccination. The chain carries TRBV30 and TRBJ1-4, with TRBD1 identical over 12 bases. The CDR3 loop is CAWTSGTGGGSISNTGEKLFF. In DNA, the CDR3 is TGTGCCTGGACCTCCGGGACAGGGGGCGGCAGTATATCGAATACGGGTGAAAAACTGTTTTTT.